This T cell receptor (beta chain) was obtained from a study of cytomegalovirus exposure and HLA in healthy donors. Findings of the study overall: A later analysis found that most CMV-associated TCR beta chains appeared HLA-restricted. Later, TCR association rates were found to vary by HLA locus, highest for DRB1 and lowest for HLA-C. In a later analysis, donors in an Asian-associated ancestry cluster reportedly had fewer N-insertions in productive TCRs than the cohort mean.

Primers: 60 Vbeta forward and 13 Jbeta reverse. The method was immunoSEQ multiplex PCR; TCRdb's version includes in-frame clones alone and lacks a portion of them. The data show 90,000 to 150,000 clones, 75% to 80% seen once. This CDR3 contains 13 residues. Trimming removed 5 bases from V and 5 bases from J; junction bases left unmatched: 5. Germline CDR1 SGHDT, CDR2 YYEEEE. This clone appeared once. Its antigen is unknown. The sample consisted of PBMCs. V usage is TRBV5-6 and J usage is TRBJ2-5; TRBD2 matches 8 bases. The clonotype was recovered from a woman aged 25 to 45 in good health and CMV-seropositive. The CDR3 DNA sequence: TGTGCCAGCAGTAGGACTAGCCGGGAGACCCAGTACTTC. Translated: CASSRTSRETQYF.